This note documents a single T cell receptor beta chain sequence. The table lists this clonotype with a few counts. Its target antigen remains unknown. Base qualities are not recorded, but no much larger clone differs from it by a single base. Reading from cysteine to phenylalanine, the CDR3 counts 13 amino acids. Only the CDR3 region is kept as DNA, spanning 39 bases read in frame from base 1. CDR1 is given as MDHEN and CDR2 as SYDVKM, both from the germline V gene. Trimmed from V: 7 bases; trimmed from J: 3 bases; junction bases lacking a gene match: 5. Sequenced using an Illumina HiSeq 1500. TCRdb ran its own pipeline on the public reads, namely fastp trimming at Q25 and MiXCR clone calling, and kept in-frame beta chains. Each CDR3 protein gets just one entry, which takes the most common genes and DNA from the rows behind it. The sample table shows under 200,000 distinct CDR3 sequences, and about a tenth are seen once. Jointly, the top ten make up 4.6% of the sample.

The source of the sample is a study of T cell repertoires in cytomegalovirus infection (dated by TCRdb to between 2018 and 2020). Notes on the research overall: The HLA type of each donor mattered for the analysis, because public TCR beta signatures pointed to carriage of CMV infection along with the matching HLA type. The study at large found these results: In the ex vivo response, HLA-C-restricted CMV-specific TCR beta clonotypes were dominant, and in two of eight donors the single most frequent clonotype came from this HLA-C-restricted group. Carriers of CMV infection plus the relevant HLA type were discriminated by the cumulative frequency of public TCR beta family members in the study cohort and in an independent roughly 340-donor cohort.

Sequencing input: PBMCs. The clonotype was recovered from a human donor in good health (CMV status not recorded). Some clones in this sample may be carry-over from other donors' samples. This chain joins TRBV28 to TRBJ1-2, and 7 junctional nucleotides match TRBD1. CDR3 sequence: CASTRQGDYGYTF. In nucleotides, the sequence is TGTGCCAGCACCCGACAGGGAGACTATGGCTACACCTTC.